Listed below are T cell receptor beta chains from one sample, sequenced in a study of T-cell memory formation after mild COVID-19. One entry per CDR3 protein, called by TCRdb with MiXCR from the 5' RACE reads. The sample has 470,000 or so distinct CDR3 sequences, roughly 18% seen once; the top ten hold 20% to 25%. Sequencing used PBMCs or a T cell subset sorted from them (not recorded which). These receptors all come from a young man who had mild COVID-19 (a few samples of this study predate the infection). Cell type and time point are not known. Each CDR3 is given with its conserved first and last residue. D genes are given only for firm matches. Rows may omit the clone size; those that give it use once, few, many or a size class.

v_gene	d_gene	j_gene	len	abundance	CDR3nt	CDR3aa
TRBV4-3	.	TRBJ1-1	14	.	TGCGCCAGCAGCCAGTCGGGGCGCGGTACTGAAGCTTTCTTT	CASSQSGRGTEAFF
TRBV29-1	.	TRBJ1-1	10	few	TGCAGCGCCGCCTTCACTGAAGCTTTCTTT	CSAAFTEAFF
TRBV7-2	.	TRBJ1-5	15	few	TGTGCCAGCAGCTTAGAACAGGGAAGGGGACAGCCCCAGCATTTT	CASSLEQGRGQPQHF
TRBV19	.	TRBJ2-1	14	.	TGTGCCAGTAGTAAAGCGGGCTCCTACAATGAGCAGTTCTTC	CASSKAGSYNEQFF
TRBV12-3/TRBV12-4	TRBD2	TRBJ2-1	15	.	TGTGCCAGCAGCCCCGGGACTAGCGGGGCTTATGAGCAGTTCTTC	CASSPGTSGAYEQFF
TRBV5-5	.	TRBJ2-3	15	.	TGTGCCAGCAGCTCACGGGGGGCTAGCACAGATACGCAGTATTTT	CASSSRGASTDTQYF
TRBV12-3/TRBV12-4	.	TRBJ1-1	14	.	TGTGCCAGCAGTTTCCGACCTATGAACACTGAAGCTTTCTTT	CASSFRPMNTEAFF
TRBV28	TRBD2	TRBJ2-3	17	.	TGTGCCAGCAGTTTGATTTCACGGGACTACCGCACAGATACGCAGTATTTT	CASSLISRDYRTDTQYF
TRBV7-9	TRBD2	TRBJ2-3	17	few	TGTGCCAGCAGCTTAGGGACTAGCGGGGGGGCGACAGATACGCAGTATTTT	CASSLGTSGGATDTQYF
TRBV12-3/TRBV12-4	.	TRBJ2-7	14	few	TGTGCCAGCAAAAAGGAGGAGGTCTCCTACGAGCAGTACTTC	CASKKEEVSYEQYF
TRBV12-3/TRBV12-4	.	TRBJ1-1	13	many	TGTGCCAGCAGTTTCTGGGGCGCCACTGAAGCTTTCTTT	CASSFWGATEAFF
TRBV5-1	TRBD1	TRBJ2-7	14	many	TGCGCCAGCAGCTTGGGCGACAGGGGAGGCGAGCAGTACTTC	CASSLGDRGGEQYF
TRBV7-2	.	TRBJ1-6	14	once	TGTGCCAGCAGCCCCTTCTTGGCCGAGTCACCCCTCCACTTT	CASSPFLAESPLHF
TRBV6-5	.	TRBJ2-1	14	many	TGTGCCAGCAGCCGCAGGGAATCCTACAATGAGCAGTTCTTC	CASSRRESYNEQFF
TRBV18	.	TRBJ2-7	15	many	TGTGCCAGCTCACCACGAGGCGGGGGCATTTACGAGCAGTACTTC	CASSPRGGGIYEQYF
TRBV5-1	.	TRBJ2-7	13	.	TGCGCCAGCAGCCCCGGGGTCCGGGGCGAGCAGTACTTC	CASSPGVRGEQYF
TRBV11-2	.	TRBJ2-7	12	many	TGTGCCAGCAGCCTCTCCCGGGACAAGAAGTACTTC	CASSLSRDKKYF
TRBV3-1	TRBD2	TRBJ2-2	17	.	TGTGCCAGCAGCCAACGTAGCGGGGGGGCCTGGTCCGGGGAGCTGTTTTTT	CASSQRSGGAWSGELFF
TRBV10-3	.	TRBJ2-2	14	.	TGTGCCATTAGAGGGGGGGACGGCACCGGGGAGCTGTTTTTT	CAIRGGDGTGELFF
TRBV7-9	.	TRBJ2-3	17	few	TGTGCCAGCAGCTTAGCAGAGGCCGCCCACAGCCCAGATACGCAGTATTTT	CASSLAEAAHSPDTQYF
TRBV6-6	.	TRBJ2-5	12	few	TGTGCCAGCAGGAGGTCCGAAGAGACCCAGTACTTC	CASRRSEETQYF
TRBV11-2	TRBD1	TRBJ1-5	15	.	TGTGCCAGCAGTTCGACAGGGGGCGAATATCAGCCCCAGCATTTT	CASSSTGGEYQPQHF
TRBV27	.	TRBJ1-2	13	.	TGTGCCAGCAGTAGGGACCCCGACCGCGGCTACACCTTC	CASSRDPDRGYTF
TRBV5-1	TRBD2	TRBJ2-1	18	.	TGCGCCAGCAGCTTGGGTTCTAGCGGGGTTAACTCCTACAATGAGCAGTTCTTC	CASSLGSSGVNSYNEQFF
TRBV20-1	.	TRBJ2-5	12	.	TGCAGTGTCAGGCACTCCCAAGAGACCCAGTACTTC	CSVRHSQETQYF
TRBV12-3/TRBV12-4	.	TRBJ1-4	13	.	TGTGCCAGCAGTTTAGGCAGGAATGAAAAACTGTTTTTT	CASSLGRNEKLFF
TRBV11-2	TRBD2	TRBJ2-1	18	.	TGTGCCAGCAGCTTATTTTTTTATGGAGCGGGGTTCTACAATGAGCAGTTCTTC	CASSLFFYGAGFYNEQFF
TRBV5-5	.	TRBJ2-5	16	.	TGTGCCAGCAGCTCGCTCACCGGGACCTCGACCGGGACCCAGTACTTC	CASSSLTGTSTGTQYF
TRBV6-2/TRBV6-3	TRBD1	TRBJ1-6	12	few	TGTGCCAGCAGTTCGCCTGGACAGGCCCTCCACTTT	CASSSPGQALHF
TRBV18	.	TRBJ1-4	14	few	TGTGCCAGCTCACCACCGGGAAATGATGAAAAACTGTTTTTT	CASSPPGNDEKLFF
TRBV7-8	.	TRBJ2-3	12	.	TGTGCCAGCAGCTTAAGCGCAGATACGCAGTATTTT	CASSLSADTQYF
TRBV27	.	TRBJ1-1	16	few	TGTGCCAGCAGTTTCTATCCGGGCCGGACCAACACTGAAGCTTTCTTT	CASSFYPGRTNTEAFF
TRBV4-3	TRBD1	TRBJ2-2	16	few	TGCGCCAGCAGCCACATGACAGGGACAAGCACCGGGGAGCTGTTTTTT	CASSHMTGTSTGELFF
TRBV20-1	.	TRBJ1-4	12	.	TGCAGTGCTGCCGACGGTAATGAAAAACTGTTTTTT	CSAADGNEKLFF
TRBV3-1	.	TRBJ1-5	15	few	TGTGCCAGCAGCCAAGGCCCCAATAGCAATCAGCCCCAGCATTTT	CASSQGPNSNQPQHF
TRBV7-2	TRBD1	TRBJ1-1	14	.	TGTGCCAGCAGCTCCATGACAGGGAAGGCTGAAGCTTTCTTT	CASSSMTGKAEAFF
TRBV28	.	TRBJ2-2	14	.	TGTGCCAGCATTACACAGGGCTCCACCGGGGAGCTGTTTTTT	CASITQGSTGELFF
TRBV5-1	TRBD1	TRBJ2-5	15	.	TGCGCCAGCAGCTTATTCTCCAGGGGGCAAGAGACCCAGTACTTC	CASSLFSRGQETQYF
TRBV20-1	TRBD1	TRBJ1-5	17	few	TGCAGTGCTAGAGATCGGCAGGGGGCGGGTAGCAATCAGCCCCAGCATTTT	CSARDRQGAGSNQPQHF
TRBV9	TRBD1	TRBJ1-5	15	few	TGTGCCAGCAGCGGCGGACAGGGCGGGGATCAGCCCCAGCATTTT	CASSGGQGGDQPQHF
TRBV12-5	TRBD2	TRBJ2-1	13	.	TGTGCTAGCTATCGGGAGGGGCTCAATGAGCAGTTCTTC	CASYREGLNEQFF
TRBV7-2	TRBD1	TRBJ2-4	15	many	TGTGCCAGCAGCTTCTATGGGACAGAAAAAAACATTCAGTACTTC	CASSFYGTEKNIQYF
TRBV7-2	.	TRBJ2-5	12	many	TGTGCCAGCAGCTACGCGCCGCCGGCCCAGTACTTC	CASSYAPPAQYF